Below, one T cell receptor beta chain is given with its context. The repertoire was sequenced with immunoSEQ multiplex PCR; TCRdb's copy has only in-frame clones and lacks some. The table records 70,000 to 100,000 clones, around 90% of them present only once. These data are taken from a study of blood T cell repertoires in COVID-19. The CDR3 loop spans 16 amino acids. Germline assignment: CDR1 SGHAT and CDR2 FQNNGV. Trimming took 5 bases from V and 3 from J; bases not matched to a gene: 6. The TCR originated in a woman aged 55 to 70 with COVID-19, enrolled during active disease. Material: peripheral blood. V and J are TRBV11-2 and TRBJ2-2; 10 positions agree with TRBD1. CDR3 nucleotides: TGTGCCAGCAGCCTCCAGACAGGGGGCTACACCGGGGAGCTGTTTTTT. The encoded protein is CASSLQTGGYTGELFF.